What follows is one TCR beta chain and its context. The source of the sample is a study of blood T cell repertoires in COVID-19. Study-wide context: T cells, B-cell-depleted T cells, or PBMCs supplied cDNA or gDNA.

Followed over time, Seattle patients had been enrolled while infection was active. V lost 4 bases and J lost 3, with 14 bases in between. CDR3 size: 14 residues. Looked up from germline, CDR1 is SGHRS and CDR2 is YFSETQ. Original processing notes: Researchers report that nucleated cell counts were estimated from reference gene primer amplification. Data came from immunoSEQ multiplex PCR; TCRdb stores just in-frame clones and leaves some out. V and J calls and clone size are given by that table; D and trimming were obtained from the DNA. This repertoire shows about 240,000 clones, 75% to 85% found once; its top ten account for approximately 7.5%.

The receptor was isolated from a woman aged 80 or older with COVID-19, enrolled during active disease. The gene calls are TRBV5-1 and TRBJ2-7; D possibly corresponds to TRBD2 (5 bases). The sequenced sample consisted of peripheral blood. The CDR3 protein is CASSTSGPYYEQYF. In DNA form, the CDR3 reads TGCGCCAGCAGCACGAGCGGACCCTACTACGAGCAGTACTTC.